The 24 T cell receptor beta chains listed next were all sequenced from one sample in a study of blood T cell repertoires in COVID-19. Sequencing was performed with immunoSEQ multiplex PCR; in TCRdb, only in-frame clones are kept and a portion is missing. Seen here are 150,000 to 200,000 clones, 75% to 85% observed once, and the top ten hold 9% to 15%. The source material was peripheral blood. The receptors come from a woman older than 75 with COVID-19, enrolled during active disease.

The chain uses TRBV11-1 and TRBJ2-5; D unresolved. In germline, CDR1 is SGHAT, CDR2 FQDESV (reference sequence). CDR3 length: 11 amino acids. V was trimmed by 5 bases and J by 7 bases, leaving 8 bases between them. The CDR3 spells CASSEQVTQYF. The CDR3 region has the DNA TGTGCCAGCAGCGAGCAGGTGACCCAGTACTTC.

This clone turned up a few times. This chain joins TRBV7-9 and TRBJ2-7; D unclear. CDR1 and CDR2 from the germline V gene are SEHNR and FQNEAQ (reference sequence). The CDR3 sequence is 12 residues long. Deletions cut 5 bases from V and 2 bases from J, with 7 bases between. CDR3 in DNA: TGTGCCAGCAGCCCCTCTACCTACGAGCAGTACTTC. Protein product: CASSPSTYEQYF.

This clone was observed a single time. CDR3 loop: CASSVVGGGELFF. CDR3 sequence (DNA): TGTGCCAGCAGCGTAGTCGGGGGTGGGGAGCTGTTTTTT. This chain uses TRBV9 with TRBJ2-2, with D possibly TRBD2 on 6 matching bases. V was trimmed by 0 bases and J by 8 bases, leaving 8 bases between them. Germline CDR1 is SGDLS and CDR2 is YYNGEE. CDR3 size: 13 residues.

The genes are TRBV11-2 and TRBJ2-3, with 10 positions matching TRBD2. In germline, CDR1 is SGHAT, CDR2 FQNNGV. V shed 6 bases, J shed 4 bases, and the junction held 10 bases outside the gene matches. The length of the CDR3 is 16 residues. The CDR3 spells CASSPGGLAGADTQYF. In DNA form, the CDR3 reads TGTGCCAGCAGTCCCGGCGGGCTAGCGGGGGCAGATACGCAGTATTTT.

The chain uses TRBV7-6 and TRBJ2-7; 10 bases fit TRBD2. CDR1 is SGHVS and CDR2 is FNYEAQ in the germline V gene. The junction had 5 bases not matched to a gene; V was cut back by 5 bases and J by 4 bases. The CDR3 is made up of 14 amino acids. CDR3 loop: CASSLSGRFYEQYF. Here the CDR3 DNA reads TGTGCCAGCAGCCTTAGCGGGAGGTTTTACGAGCAGTACTTC.

The rearrangement joins TRBV27 to TRBJ1-2; 7 bases are shared with TRBD1. The CDR3 contains 16 residues. Germline V gene data show CDR1 as MNHEY and CDR2 as SMNVEV (reference sequence). With V trimmed by 4 bases and J by 7 bases, 15 bases remained unmatched. The CDR3 DNA sequence: TGTGCCAGCAGTTCTGAGGGGGCTGGGGCTTTGGGTGGCTACACCTTC. This codes for CASSSEGAGALGGYTF.

The rearrangement joins TRBV19 to TRBJ1-3; 10 positions match TRBD1. The CDR3 sequence is 15 residues long. V shed 4 bases and J 6 bases; nucleotides not matched to a gene: 6. Germline CDR1 is LNHDA and CDR2 is SQIVND (reference sequence). The CDR3 region is CASSTTGTGVNTIYF. Here the CDR3 DNA reads TGTGCCAGTAGTACCACCGGGACAGGGGTAAACACCATATATTTT.

The chain combines TRBV2 with TRBJ2-1; 9 bases align to TRBD2. Per the germline V gene, CDR1 is SNHLY and CDR2 is FYNNEI. CDR3 length: 14 amino acids. With V trimmed by 6 bases and J by 2 bases, 2 bases remained unmatched. This chain's CDR3 is CASRRLAAYNEQFF. The DNA of the CDR3 is TGTGCCAGCAGGCGACTAGCGGCCTACAATGAGCAGTTCTTC.

The chain links TRBV7-3 to TRBJ2-2; tentative D call: TRBD2 (6 bases). Trimming took off 3 bases at V and 7 bases at J, with 12 bases between the two ends. Germline CDR1 SGHTA, CDR2 FQGTGA. This CDR3 contains 14 residues. CDR3 amino acids: CASSLGLANGELFF. In nucleotides, the CDR3 is TGTGCCAGCAGCTTGGGGCTAGCGAACGGGGAGCTGTTTTTT.

The rearrangement uses TRBV5-1 and TRBJ1-4, with 7 bases aligning to TRBD1. The V segment lost 4 bases and the J segment 7 bases; nucleotides outside the gene matches: 4. The germline CDR1 and CDR2 sequences are SGHRS and YFSETQ. The CDR3 length is 13 residues. The CDR3 DNA follows: TGCGCCAGCAGCCCGACAGGGTTTGAAAAACTGTTTTTT. This codes for CASSPTGFEKLFF.

This rearrangement joins TRBV6-5 to TRBJ2-1; maybe TRBD1 (6 bases). The CDR3 spans 15 residues. V was cut by 8 bases and J by 7 bases, with 21 bases left in between. Germline CDR1 reads MNHEY; CDR2 reads SVGAGI. For the CDR3, the DNA is TGTGCCAGCCGGAGTAACAGGGTGAGGGGGAATGAGCAGTTCTTC. Translation gives CASRSNRVRGNEQFF.

The gene calls are TRBV2 and TRBJ2-2, with D maybe TRBD1 (6 bases). V lost 1 base and J lost 6, with 12 bases in between. Germline assignment: CDR1 SNHLY and CDR2 FYNNEI. The CDR3 has 15 amino acids. The CDR3 bases are TGTGCCAGCAGTGAAGTCGACAGGTCTTCCGGGGAGCTGTTTTTT. Its translation: CASSEVDRSSGELFF.

The genes are TRBV7-2 and TRBJ1-2; D is unresolved. Deletions cut 2 bases from V and 6 bases from J, with 10 bases between. The CDR3 spans 13 residues. Germline V gives CDR1 SGHTA, CDR2 FQGNSA. This CDR3 is CASSLTAGNGYTF. The CDR3 DNA reads TGTGCCAGCAGCTTAACAGCCGGGAATGGCTACACCTTC.

The CDR3 coding sequence is TGTGCCAGCAGTTCGCTTTCGGGGCGGCAGGGGGGAGGAAAACTGTTTTTT. It codes for CASSSLSGRQGGGKLFF. This sequence joins TRBV28 and TRBJ1-4, with 7 bases that match TRBD1. The germline gives CDR1 MDHEN, CDR2 SYDVKM. With V trimmed by 4 bases and J by 10 bases, 18 bases remained unmatched. CDR3 length equals 17 residues. Supplemented by reference TRBV28 and TRBJ1-4, the full variable domain reads DVKVTQSSRYLVKRTGEKVFLECVQDMDHENMFWYRQDPGLGLRLIYFSYDVKMKEKGDIPEGYSVSREKKERFSLILESASTNQTSMYLCASSSLSGRQGGGKLFFGSGTQLSVL.

This chain links TRBV9 with TRBJ2-2; D unclear. The V end lost 0 bases, the J end lost 5 bases, and 23 bases lay between the germline ends. Germline V lookup: CDR1 SGDLS, CDR2 YYNGEE. The CDR3 sequence is 19 residues long. CDR3 bases: TGTGCCAGCAGCGTAGGAGGTCTATTGGGTTGGCCTATAACCGGGGAGCTGTTTTTT. Its protein is CASSVGGLLGWPITGELFF.

The chain recombines TRBV2 with TRBJ2-4, with a weak D call TRBD2 (6 bases). The CDR3 sequence is 14 residues long. From germline, CDR1 is SNHLY and CDR2 FYNNEI. Trimming left V 6 bases short and J 3 bases short, with 12 bases between. CDR3 residues: CASRRRRDKNIQYF. CDR3 nucleotide sequence: TGTGCCAGCAGAAGGCGGAGGGACAAAAACATTCAGTACTTC.

This clone was seen more than once but under ten times. The chain recombines TRBV5-1 with TRBJ1-1, with 8 nucleotides matching TRBD1. The J segment lost 1 base and the V segment lost 0 bases, leaving 11 bases of the junction unmatched. The germline gives CDR1 SGHRS, CDR2 YFSETQ. This CDR3 spans 18 amino acids. CDR3 amino acids: CASSLAPGQGGWNTEAFF. In nucleotides, the CDR3 is TGCGCCAGCAGCTTGGCCCCCGGACAGGGTGGATGGAACACTGAAGCTTTCTTT.

This chain connects TRBV7-2 to TRBJ1-2; 7 bases match TRBD1. CDR3 length: 15 amino acids. V was clipped by 0 bases and J by 4 bases; unmatched bases: 5. Looked up from germline, CDR1 is SGHTA and CDR2 is FQGNSA. Here the CDR3 reads CASSLAPTGPYGYTF. As DNA, the CDR3 is TGTGCCAGCAGCTTAGCCCCGACAGGGCCCTATGGCTACACCTTC.

This chain uses TRBV4-3 with TRBJ1-6, with D perhaps matching TRBD1 (6 bases). The length of the CDR3 is 17 residues. Trimming took off 1 base at V and 8 bases at J, with 18 bases between the two ends. Germline V gene sequence: CDR1 LGHNA, CDR2 YSLEER. The CDR3 nucleotides read TGCGCCAGCAGCCAAGGATTCACTACAGGGCTGCATTCACCCCTCCACTTT. It is translated as CASSQGFTTGLHSPLHF.

The V gene is TRBV5-1, the J gene TRBJ2-6, with D tentatively TRBD1 (5 bases). The CDR3 sequence is 17 residues long. V lost 4 bases and J lost 1, with 15 bases in between. CDR1 is SGHRS and CDR2 is YFSETQ in the germline V gene. CDR3: CASSPRAGGSGANVLTF. Here the CDR3 DNA reads TGCGCCAGCAGCCCCAGGGCCGGTGGTTCTGGGGCCAACGTCCTGACTTTC.

The chain uses TRBV9 and TRBJ1-2; D is possibly TRBD1 (6 bases). Trimming stripped 3 bases from V and 7 bases from J, with 10 bases between. Germline values: CDR1 SGDLS, CDR2 YYNGEE. The CDR3 is made up of 12 amino acids. The CDR3 bases are TGTGCCAGCAGCGGACAGGTTTTTGGCTACACCTTC. This gives the protein CASSGQVFGYTF.

J is TRBJ2-3 and V is TRBV6-4; 8 bases match TRBD2. The CDR3 is 15 amino acids. Germline trimming cut 4 bases from V and 5 bases from J; bases unmatched to any gene: 8. Germline V lookup: CDR1 MRHNA, CDR2 SNTAGT. In nucleotides, the CDR3 is TGTGCCAGCAGTGCCCAGCGGGGGCCAGAAGATACGCAGTATTTT. This translates into CASSAQRGPEDTQYF.

This chain uses TRBV18 with TRBJ1-4, with TRBD1 matching over 10 bases. Germline loops: CDR1 KGHSH, CDR2 LQKENI. The CDR3 length is 15 residues. After removal of 4 bases from V and 8 bases from J, the junction contained 7 bases not matched to a gene. CDR3 sequence reads: CASSQRTGGREKLFF. In DNA form, the CDR3 reads TGTGCCAGCTCACAAAGGACAGGGGGTAGAGAAAAACTGTTTTTT.

This rearrangement joins TRBV19 to TRBJ2-5, with 9 nucleotides matching TRBD2. Germline V gene sequence: CDR1 LNHDA, CDR2 SQIVND (reference sequence). V lost 3 bases to trimming and J lost 4 bases; unmatched junction nucleotides: 12. The CDR3 has 17 residues. The CDR3 loop reads CASSIRGLAEGVETQYF. The CDR3 DNA reads TGTGCCAGTAGTATCAGGGGACTAGCTGAGGGGGTAGAGACCCAGTACTTC. The full variable domain, completed using reference TRBV19 and TRBJ2-5, is DGGITQSPKYLFRKEGQNVTLSCEQNLNHDAMYWYRQDPGQGLRLIYYSQIVNDFQKGDIAEGYSVSREKKESFPLTVTSAQKNPTAFYLCASSIRGLAEGVETQYFGPGTRLLVL.